This TCR beta chain was profiled in a study of T cell responses to AZD1222 COVID-19 vaccine. Trimming pared 5 bases from V and 4 bases from J, leaving 17 bases between. The CDR3 has 15 residues. Germline V gives CDR1 MNHEY, CDR2 SVGAGI. Sequencing was performed with immunoSEQ multiplex PCR; in TCRdb, only in-frame clones are kept and a portion is missing. The table lists approximately 70,000 clones, about nine tenths of them singletons. Study-level points and caveats: An increase in Spike-specific TCR breadth and depth was observed after two AZD1222 doses.

With regard to this clone: No antigen is known for it.

The rearrangement joins TRBV6-5 to TRBJ2-5; D is undetermined. The receptor was isolated from an adult who received the MenACWY meningococcal vaccine as a control. The sample here was peripheral blood, taken 28 days after the second dose of the MenACWY control vaccine. The CDR3 nucleotides are TGTGCCAGCAGTCCGAAGGGCAATCTCGGAGAGACCCAGTACTTC. Amino acids: CASSPKGNLGETQYF.